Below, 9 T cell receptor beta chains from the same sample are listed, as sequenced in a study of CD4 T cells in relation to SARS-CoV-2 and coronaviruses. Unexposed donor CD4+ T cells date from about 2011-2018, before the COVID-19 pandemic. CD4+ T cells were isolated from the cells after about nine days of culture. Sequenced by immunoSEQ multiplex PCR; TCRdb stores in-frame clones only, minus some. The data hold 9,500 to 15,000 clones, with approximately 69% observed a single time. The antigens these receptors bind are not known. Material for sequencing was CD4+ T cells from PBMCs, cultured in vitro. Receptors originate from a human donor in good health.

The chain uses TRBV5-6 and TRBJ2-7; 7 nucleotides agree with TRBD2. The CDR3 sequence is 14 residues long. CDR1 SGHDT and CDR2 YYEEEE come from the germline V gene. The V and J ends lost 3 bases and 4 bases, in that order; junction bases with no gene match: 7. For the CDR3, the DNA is TGTGCCAGCAGCTGGGGGGGTCGGCAATACGAGCAGTACTTC. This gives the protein CASSWGGRQYEQYF.

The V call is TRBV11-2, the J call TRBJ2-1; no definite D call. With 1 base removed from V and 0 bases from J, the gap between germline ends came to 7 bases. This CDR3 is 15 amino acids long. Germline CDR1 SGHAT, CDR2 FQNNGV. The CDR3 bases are TGTGCCAGCAGCTTAGTCCAGAGCTCCTACAATGAGCAGTTCTTC. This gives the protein CASSLVQSSYNEQFF. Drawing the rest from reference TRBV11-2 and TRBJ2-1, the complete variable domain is EAGVAQSPRYKIIEKRQSVAFWCNPISGHATLYWYQQILGQGPKLLIQFQNNGVVDDSQLPKDRFSAERLKGVDSTLKIQPAKLEDSAVYLCASSLVQSSYNEQFFGPGTRLTVL.

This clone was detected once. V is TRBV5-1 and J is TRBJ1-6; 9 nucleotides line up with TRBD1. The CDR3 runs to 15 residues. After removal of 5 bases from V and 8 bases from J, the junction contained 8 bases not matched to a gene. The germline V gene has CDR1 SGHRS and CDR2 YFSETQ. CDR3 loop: CASRRIRTGDSPLHF. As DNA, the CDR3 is TGCGCCAGCAGACGTATAAGGACAGGGGATTCACCCCTCCACTTT. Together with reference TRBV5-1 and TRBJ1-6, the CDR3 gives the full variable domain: KAGVTQTPRYLIKTRGQQVTLSCSPISGHRSVSWYQQTPGQGLQFLFEYFSETQRNKGNFPGRFSGRQFSNSRSEMNVSTLELGDSALYLCASRRIRTGDSPLHFGNGTRLTVT.

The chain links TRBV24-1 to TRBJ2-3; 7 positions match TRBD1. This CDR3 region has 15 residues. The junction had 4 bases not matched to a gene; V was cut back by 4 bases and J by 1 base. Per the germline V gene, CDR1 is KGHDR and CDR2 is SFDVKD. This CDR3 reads CATSDPGQGTDTQYF. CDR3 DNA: TGTGCCACCAGTGACCCCGGACAGGGCACAGATACGCAGTATTTT.

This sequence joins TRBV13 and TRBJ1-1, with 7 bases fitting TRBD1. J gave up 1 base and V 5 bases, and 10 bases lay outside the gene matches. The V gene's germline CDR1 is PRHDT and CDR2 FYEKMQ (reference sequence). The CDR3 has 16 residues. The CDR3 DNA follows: TGTGCCAGCAGCCCCCGGGACAGTAGACCGAACACTGAAGCTTTCTTT. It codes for CASSPRDSRPNTEAFF. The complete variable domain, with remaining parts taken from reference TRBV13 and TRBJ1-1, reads AAGVIQSPRHLIKEKRETATLKCYPIPRHDTVYWYQQGPGQDPQFLISFYEKMQSDKGSIPDRFSAQQFSDYHSELNMSSLELGDSALYFCASSPRDSRPNTEAFFGQGTRLTVV.

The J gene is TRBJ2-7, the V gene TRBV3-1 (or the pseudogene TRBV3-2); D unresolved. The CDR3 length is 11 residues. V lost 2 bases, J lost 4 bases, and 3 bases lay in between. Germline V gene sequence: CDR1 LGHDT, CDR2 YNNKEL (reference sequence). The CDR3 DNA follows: TGTGCCAGCAGCCAATGGTACGAGCAGTACTTC. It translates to CASSQWYEQYF.

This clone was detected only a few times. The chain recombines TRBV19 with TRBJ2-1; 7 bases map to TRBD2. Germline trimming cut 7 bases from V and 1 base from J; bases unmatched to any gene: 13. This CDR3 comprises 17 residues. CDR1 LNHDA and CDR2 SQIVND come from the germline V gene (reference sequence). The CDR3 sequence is CASTLGREMRSYNEQFF. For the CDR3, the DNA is TGTGCCAGTACCCTGGGGCGGGAGATGCGTTCCTACAATGAGCAGTTCTTC.

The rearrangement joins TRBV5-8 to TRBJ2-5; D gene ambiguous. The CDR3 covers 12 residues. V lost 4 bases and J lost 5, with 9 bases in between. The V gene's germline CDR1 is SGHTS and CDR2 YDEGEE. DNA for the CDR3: TGTGCCAGCAGCGACCCTTGGGAGACCCAGTACTTC. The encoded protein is CASSDPWETQYF. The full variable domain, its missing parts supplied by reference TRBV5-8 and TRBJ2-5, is EAGVTQSPTHLIKTRGQQATLRCSPISGHTSVYWYQQALGLGLQFLLWYDEGEERNRGNFPPRFSGRQFPNYSSELNVNALELEDSALYLCASSDPWETQYFGPGTRLLVL.

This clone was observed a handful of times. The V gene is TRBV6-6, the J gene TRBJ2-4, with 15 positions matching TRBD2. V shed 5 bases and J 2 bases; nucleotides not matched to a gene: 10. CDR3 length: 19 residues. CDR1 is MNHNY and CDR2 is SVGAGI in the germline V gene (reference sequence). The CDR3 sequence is CASSLGGLAGGGTKNIQYF. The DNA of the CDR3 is TGTGCCAGCAGTCTAGGCGGACTAGCGGGAGGGGGGACCAAAAACATTCAGTACTTC.